One T cell receptor beta chain is described in this entry. Its antigen is still unknown. These data originate in a study of graft-versus-host responses after intestinal transplantation. Across the study: Each patient got anti-thymocyte globulin induction, then tacrolimus and steroids for about 3 years. Findings and caveats of the study: Association was observed between peak circulating GvH clone levels and early post-transplant HvG declines. Subjects displaying graft-donor T cell macrochimerism possessed elevated graft-versus-host to host-versus-graft clonal ratios inside allografts. Marrow from the recipient contained GvH clones, some of which had appeared first in ileum or blood.

With 1 base clipped from V and 10 bases from J, the junction kept 7 bases outside the gene matches. The CDR3 sequence is 14 residues long. Germline lookup yields CDR1 GTSNPN and CDR2 SVGIG (reference sequence). Clones were sequenced by immunoSEQ multiplex PCR, and TCRdb holds only the in-frame ones, with some missing. The sample holds about 47,000 clones, just under 95% seen once. The rearrangement links TRBV30 to TRBJ1-6; 7 nucleotides agree with TRBD1. The input for sequencing was PBMCs, taken around 800 days after a first intestinal transplant, on the day of a second. This TCR came from a human patient who received an intestinal transplant, so some T cells may come from the graft donor. The CDR3 loop is CAWSEGAKESPLHF. As DNA, the CDR3 is TGTGCCTGGAGTGAGGGGGCGAAGGAATCACCCCTCCACTTT.